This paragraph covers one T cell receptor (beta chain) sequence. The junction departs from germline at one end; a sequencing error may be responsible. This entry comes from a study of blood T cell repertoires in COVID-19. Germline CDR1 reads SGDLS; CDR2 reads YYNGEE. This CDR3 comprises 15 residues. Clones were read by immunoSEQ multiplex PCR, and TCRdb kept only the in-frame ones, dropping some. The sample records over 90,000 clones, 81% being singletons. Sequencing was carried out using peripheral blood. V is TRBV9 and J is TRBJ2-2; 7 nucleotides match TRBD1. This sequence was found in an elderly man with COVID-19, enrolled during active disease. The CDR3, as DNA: TGTGCCAGCACTTCACAGGGGTTAAACAACGGGGAGCTGTTTTTT. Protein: CASTSQGLNNGELFF.